This T cell receptor (beta chain) was sequenced for a study of T cell repertoires in ileal Crohn's disease. This table comes from immunoSEQ multiplex PCR, and its TCRdb copy is limited to in-frame clones, with some not included. The sample shows roughly 30,000 clones, roughly 77% of them seen only once. Germline lookup yields CDR1 SGDLS and CDR2 YYNGEE. V was clipped by 0 bases and J by 8 bases, with 17 bases between them. This CDR3 is built from 15 residues. This clonotype was obtained from an adult with Crohn's disease. The sequenced material came from ileal tissue. The chain carries TRBV9 and TRBJ1-2; unclear D gene. CDR3 loop: CASSVAPGSGGGYTF. The CDR3 coding sequence is TGTGCCAGCAGCGTAGCCCCGGGGTCCGGCGGGGGCTACACCTTC.